Following are 15 T cell receptor gamma chains from one sample sequenced in a study of gammadelta T cells in human blood. TCRdb repeated clone calling on the RT-PCR reads with CATT. The data contain 250 to 400 gamma-chain clones, approximately 2.4% of them singletons. The sequencing sample was made of non-Vgamma9Vdelta2 gamma-delta T cells from adult blood. These receptors were obtained from a human donor.

This clone is large (0.1 to 1%) within its sample. The chain joins TRGV4 to TRGJ1 or TRGJ2. The CDR3 sequence is 11 residues long. V shed 3 bases and J 12 bases; nucleotides not matched to a gene: 8. Germline V gene data show CDR1 as EGSTGY and CDR2 as YDSYTSSV. DNA for the CDR3: TGTGCCACCTGGGATCGCCCTACGAAACTCTTT. Translated: CATWDRPTKLF.

In its sample, this clone is large (0.1 to 1%). The chain uses TRGV10 and TRGJ1 or TRGJ2. TRGV10 qualifies as an ORF whose function is uncertain. This CDR3 region has 10 residues. J was trimmed by 5 bases and V by 8 bases; bases with no gene match: 1. The CDR3 DNA follows: TGTGCTGCGTGGGATTATAAGAAACTCTTT. It encodes CAAWDYKKLF.

The chain joins TRGV9 to TRGJ1 or TRGJ2. The CDR3 has 13 amino acids. Germline-derived CDR1 and CDR2 are GITISATS and ISYDGTV (reference sequence). V lost 2 bases to trimming and J lost 4 bases; unmatched junction nucleotides: 5. This CDR3 reads CALWEGIYYKKLF. In DNA form, the CDR3 reads TGTGCCTTGTGGGAGGGAATATATTATAAGAAACTCTTT.

By share of the sample, this clone is large. The rearrangement links TRGV5 to TRGJ1 or TRGJ2. There are 15 residues in the CDR3. Losses at the gene ends were 0 bases for V and 6 bases for J; bases not matched to a gene: 11. Germline-derived CDR1 and CDR2 are VINAFY and YDVSNSKD. In DNA form, the CDR3 reads TGTGCCACCTGGGACAGGCCGATATTTGGTTATAAGAAACTCTTT. Its protein product is CATWDRPIFGYKKLF.

This clone is large by share. This chain links TRGV9 with TRGJP. Per the germline V gene, CDR1 is GITISATS and CDR2 is ISYDGTV (reference sequence). The CDR3 spans 14 residues. Unmatched junction bases numbered 0, after V lost 6 bases and J lost 4 bases. CDR3 sequence: CALWQELGKKIKVF. CDR3 DNA sequence: TGTGCCTTGTGGCAAGAGTTGGGCAAAAAAATCAAGGTATTT.

This clone was seen a few times. The V and J genes are TRGV2 and TRGJP2. CDR3 length: 16 residues. V shed 5 bases, J shed 10 bases, and the junction held 19 bases outside the gene matches. Per germline, CDR1 EGSNGY and CDR2 YDSYNSKV. CDR3 in amino acids: CATWVHSVGRGWIKTF. In DNA form, the CDR3 reads TGTGCCACCTGGGTACACTCGGTCGGACGGGGTTGGATCAAGACGTTT.

By share, this clone counts as large. This chain uses TRGV5 with TRGJP1. The V gene end was trimmed by 0 bases and the J gene end by 4 bases; junction bases not matched to a gene: 5. CDR1 is VINAFY and CDR2 is YDVSNSKD in the germline V gene. CDR3 length equals 15 residues. In DNA, the CDR3 is TGTGCCACCTGGGACAGGCGAGGCACTGGTTGGTTCAAGATATTT. It yields the protein CATWDRRGTGWFKIF.

By share of the sample, this clone is large (0.1 to 1%). The chain couples TRGV4 to TRGJ1 or TRGJ2. The V gene's germline CDR1 is EGSTGY and CDR2 YDSYTSSV. Trimming removed 3 bases from V and 12 bases from J; junction bases left unmatched: 11. The CDR3 runs 12 residues. CDR3 residues: CATWDPLRGKLF. The CDR3 nucleotides read TGTGCCACCTGGGATCCGCTACGGGGGAAACTCTTT.

This clone was seen a handful of times. A much larger clone lies a single base off, so this may be a read error. J is TRGJ1 or TRGJ2 and V is TRGV8. CDR1 VENAVY and CDR2 YDSYNSRV come from the germline V gene. The length of the CDR3 is 12 residues. For the CDR3, the DNA is TGTGCCATCTGGGATAGTAATTATAAGAAACTCTTT. Its protein product is CAIWDSNYKKLF.

In this sample, this clone is large (0.1 to 1%). The rearrangement links TRGV4 to TRGJ1 or TRGJ2. From germline, CDR1 is EGSTGY and CDR2 YDSYTSSV. The J segment lost 9 bases and the V segment lost 4 bases, leaving 9 bases of the junction unmatched. CDR3 size: 12 residues. The CDR3 sequence: CATWELRFKKLF. The CDR3 coding sequence is TGTGCCACCTGGGAGCTCCGGTTTAAGAAACTCTTT.

By share, this clone ranks as hyperexpanded (1% or more). The chain recombines TRGV9 with TRGJ1 or TRGJ2. CDR1 and CDR2 (germline): GITISATS, ISYDGTV (reference sequence). The CDR3 runs to 13 residues. V gave up 1 base and J gave up 9 bases; unmatched junction bases: 9. Written as DNA, the CDR3 is TGTGCCTTGTGGGAGGTTCCCAGACTTAAGAAACTCTTT. Amino acid sequence: CALWEVPRLKKLF.

This clone is large (0.1 to 1%) by share. The V gene is TRGV11, the J gene TRGJP2. TRGV11 has ORF status, its function being uncertain. The CDR3 runs to 15 residues. Trimming took 4 bases from V and 1 from J; bases not matched to a gene: 3. In nucleotides, the CDR3 is TGTGCCTGCTGGATTAGACTTAGTAGTGATTGGATCAAGACGTTT. Its protein product is CACWIRLSSDWIKTF.

This clone is categorized as large. The chain couples TRGV9 to TRGJP2. The CDR3 spans 15 residues. The germline V gene has CDR1 GITISATS and CDR2 ISYDGTV (reference sequence). V lost 4 bases to trimming and J lost 0 bases; unmatched junction nucleotides: 5. CDR3 amino acids: CALWEHYSSDWIKTF. The DNA of the CDR3 is TGTGCCTTGTGGGAACATTATAGTAGTGATTGGATCAAGACGTTT.

This clone is classed as large. This chain joins TRGV8 and TRGJ1 or TRGJ2. With V trimmed by 3 bases and J by 7 bases, 0 bases remained unmatched. This CDR3 region has 10 residues. Germline assignment: CDR1 VENAVY and CDR2 YDSYNSRV. The CDR3 sequence: CATWDYKKLF. The CDR3 nucleotides read TGTGCCACCTGGGATTATAAGAAACTCTTT.

By proportion, this clone is large. V and J are TRGV2 and TRGJ1 or TRGJ2. The germline V gene encodes CDR1 EGSNGY and CDR2 YDSYNSKV. CDR3 length equals 13 residues. J gave up 3 bases and V 5 bases, and 7 bases lay outside the gene matches. CDR3 loop: CATWVKVYYKKLF. The DNA of the CDR3 is TGTGCCACCTGGGTTAAGGTTTATTATAAGAAACTCTTT.